This record concerns one TCR beta chain sequence. The target antigen is unknown. The data belong to a study of cytomegalovirus exposure and HLA in healthy donors. Overall study findings and caveats: Across donors, sequencing depth was assumed by presence/absence analyses to be roughly uniform. Fewer N-insertions (relative to the 666-donor mean) were reportedly seen in an Asian-associated ancestry cluster in a later analysis.

PCR used 60 Vbeta primers and 13 Jbeta primers. Here immunoSEQ multiplex PCR was the method, and the copy in TCRdb shows in-frame clones only, minus some. The sample lists roughly 120,000 clones, around 77% occurring once. This CDR3 has 12 residues. The ends lost 5 bases at V and 8 bases at J; junction bases unmatched: 5. Germline assignment: CDR1 SEHNR and CDR2 FQNEAQ (reference sequence). The clonotype was recovered from a young man in good health and CMV-seronegative. The sample was PBMCs. The chain recombines TRBV7-9 with TRBJ1-2, with TRBD1 matching 7 bases. CDR3 loop: CASSNRGSGYTF. The DNA of the CDR3 is TGTGCCAGCAGCAACAGGGGCTCGGGCTACACCTTC.